The 23 T cell receptor beta chains below all came from one sample that was sequenced in a study of T cell responses to AZD1222 COVID-19 vaccine. Sequencing was performed with immunoSEQ multiplex PCR; in TCRdb, only in-frame clones are kept and a portion is missing. The data contain about 200,000 clones, roughly nine tenths of them seen just once; the ten biggest clones take up around 3.7%. This specimen was peripheral blood, taken 28 days after the second AZD1222 dose. The receptors were gathered from an adult who received the AZD1222 COVID-19 vaccine.

The rearrangement uses TRBV5-1 and TRBJ2-2; 8 bases align to TRBD2. This CDR3 region has 15 residues. V lost 2 bases to trimming and J lost 7 bases; unmatched junction nucleotides: 7. Germline loops: CDR1 SGHRS, CDR2 YFSETQ. The CDR3 bases are TGCGCCAGCAGCTTCACCAGCGGGAGCAACGGGGAGCTGTTTTTT. Translated, it gives CASSFTSGSNGELFF.

J is TRBJ1-3 and V is TRBV30; possibly TRBD1 for D (5 bases). Deletions cut 3 bases from V and 8 bases from J, with 20 bases between. The length of the CDR3 is 15 residues. Germline loops: CDR1 GTSNPN, CDR2 SVGIG (reference sequence). The CDR3 sequence is CAWRPGRDPWDTIYF. CDR3 in DNA: TGTGCCTGGAGGCCCGGCAGGGATCCCTGGGACACCATATATTTT.

This chain connects TRBV6-2 or TRBV6-3 to TRBJ1-1, with D unclear. V was clipped by 7 bases and J by 0 bases, with 9 bases between them. CDR1 is MNHEY and CDR2 is SVGEGT in the germline V gene. The CDR3 runs to 13 residues. The CDR3 region is CASNPQMNTEAFF. As DNA, the CDR3 is TGTGCCAGCAACCCCCAGATGAACACTGAAGCTTTCTTT.

The chain links TRBV5-1 to TRBJ2-7, with D possibly matching TRBD1 (6 bases). Trimming took off 6 bases at V and 2 bases at J, with 15 bases between the two ends. From germline, CDR1 is SGHRS and CDR2 YFSETQ. The CDR3 is 14 residues long. CDR3 DNA: TGCGCCAGCAAGAGGGGGACGGGGACCTACGAGCAGTACTTC. This sequence encodes CASKRGTGTYEQYF.

The rearrangement links TRBV6-5 to TRBJ1-1; maybe TRBD1 (5 bases). CDR3 length equals 15 residues. CDR1 and CDR2 from the germline V gene are MNHEY and SVGAGI. With 6 bases removed from V and 4 bases from J, the gap between germline ends came to 18 bases. CDR3 residues: CASRLPGGMSTEAFF. CDR3 nucleotide sequence: TGTGCCAGCAGGCTCCCGGGGGGGATGAGCACTGAAGCTTTCTTT.

V and J are TRBV4-1 and TRBJ2-7; D is perhaps TRBD1 (5 bases). The CDR3 covers 13 residues. Trimming shortened V by 1 base and J by 7 bases, and 11 bases separated the two germline ends. The germline gives CDR1 MGHRA, CDR2 YSYEKL. CDR3 nucleotide sequence: TGCGCCAGCAGCCAAGGGACAAGTTCGGAGCAGTACTTC. Translation gives CASSQGTSSEQYF.

This clone appeared a single time. V usage is TRBV5-1 and J usage is TRBJ2-5; TRBD2 agrees at 7 bases. The germline V gene has CDR1 SGHRS and CDR2 YFSETQ. The CDR3 is 18 residues long. J was trimmed by 1 base and V by 0 bases; bases with no gene match: 12. DNA for the CDR3: TGCGCCAGCAGCTTGGGGCTAGCGGAATCGTCGCCCCAAGAGACCCAGTACTTC. This gives the protein CASSLGLAESSPQETQYF.

The rearrangement uses TRBV27 and TRBJ2-7; unclear D gene. The CDR3 has 13 residues. CDR1 MNHEY and CDR2 SMNVEV come from the germline V gene (reference sequence). V lost 0 bases and J lost 3, with 6 bases in between. The CDR3 coding sequence is TGTGCCAGCAGTTTATCGCCTTACTACGAGCAGTACTTC. Protein product: CASSLSPYYEQYF.

This sequence joins TRBV7-9 and TRBJ2-5; tentatively, D is TRBD1 or TRBD2 (5 bases each). The CDR3 spans 15 residues. The V gene lost 7 bases and the J gene lost 4 bases, with 19 bases spanning the gap. CDR1 is SEHNR, CDR2 FQNEAQ, per germline (reference sequence). CDR3 sequence: CASIGGTTRGETQYF. The CDR3 DNA follows: TGTGCCAGCATCGGTGGTACCACTAGGGGAGAGACCCAGTACTTC.

The chain employs TRBV7-3 and TRBJ2-5; a weak D match, TRBD2 (6 bases). Per germline, CDR1 SGHTA and CDR2 FQGTGA. The CDR3 totals 14 residues. V was clipped by 5 bases and J by 2 bases, with 12 bases between them. The CDR3 loop is CASSRLGTQETQYF. In nucleotides, the CDR3 is TGTGCCAGCAGCCGCCTCGGGACTCAAGAGACCCAGTACTTC.

This rearrangement joins TRBV9 to TRBJ1-1; D is possibly TRBD1 (5 bases). V lost 0 bases and J lost 5, with 5 bases in between. The germline V gene has CDR1 SGDLS and CDR2 YYNGEE. The CDR3 is made up of 12 amino acids. The CDR3 here is CASSVEGTEAFF. For the CDR3, the DNA is TGTGCCAGCAGCGTAGAGGGGACTGAAGCTTTCTTT. The entire variable domain, with the rest obtained from reference TRBV9 and TRBJ1-1, is as follows: DSGVTQTPKHLITATGQRVTLRCSPRSGDLSVYWYQQSLDQGLQFLIQYYNGEERAKGNILERFSAQQFPDLHSELNLSSLELGDSALYFCASSVEGTEAFFGQGTRLTVV.

The chain is built from TRBV15 and TRBJ1-4, with D maybe TRBD1 (5 bases). Germline CDR1 is LNHNV and CDR2 is YYDKDF (reference sequence). With 1 base removed from V and 5 bases from J, the gap between germline ends came to 8 bases. This CDR3 spans 14 amino acids. The CDR3 sequence is CATSRGQGNEKLFF. In nucleotides, the CDR3 is TGTGCCACCAGCAGAGGGCAGGGAAATGAAAAACTGTTTTTT.

This chain uses TRBV2 with TRBJ2-3, with a possible D match to TRBD1 (7 bases). The V end was cut by 8 bases, the J end by 9 bases, with 15 bases between. Germline V CDR1 and CDR2: SNHLY, FYNNEI. CDR3 length equals 12 residues. In nucleotides, the CDR3 is TGTGCCAGCTCGGGGGACAGTCGAACGCAGTATTTT. It encodes CASSGDSRTQYF.

This clone was detected once. This chain uses TRBV28 with TRBJ2-2, with D possibly being TRBD2 (11 bases). The length of the CDR3 is 20 residues. Germline loops: CDR1 MDHEN, CDR2 SYDVKM. V lost 5 bases and J 7 bases, leaving 32 bases between the germline ends. For the CDR3, the DNA is TGTGCCAGCAGTAACAGACAGGGGGCTCCAACTAGCGGGAGAATCGGGGAGCTGTTTTTT. Encoded protein: CASSNRQGAPTSGRIGELFF.

The chain is built from TRBV7-2 and TRBJ1-6; D remains ambiguous. The V end was cut by 4 bases, the J end by 6 bases, with 10 bases between. Germline V lookup: CDR1 SGHTA, CDR2 FQGNSA. The CDR3 totals 14 residues. The CDR3 DNA is TGTGCCAGCAGCTCATCGCGGTCTAATTCACCCCTCCACTTT. Protein: CASSSSRSNSPLHF.

The chain is built from TRBV12-3 or TRBV12-4 and TRBJ1-3; D gene ambiguous. V gave up 6 bases and J gave up 8 bases, with 11 bases separating them. This CDR3 has 12 amino acids. In DNA form, the CDR3 reads TGTGCCAGCAGCGATACGGCGGACACCATATATTTT. Translating gives CASSDTADTIYF.

This clone was seen more than once but under ten times. CDR3 sequence reads: CASSLVDSSYNEQFF. CDR3 nucleotides: TGCGCCAGCAGCTTGGTTGACTCCTCCTACAATGAGCAGTTCTTC. The chain couples TRBV5-1 to TRBJ2-1; the D is unclear. The germline V and J ends were trimmed by 0 bases and 0 bases, with 7 bases remaining between them. The CDR3 loop spans 15 amino acids. CDR1 and CDR2 (germline): SGHRS, YFSETQ.

There are a few counts of this clone. The V gene is TRBV10-3, the J gene TRBJ1-1; TRBD1 agrees at 7 bases. This CDR3 contains 13 residues. The germline gives CDR1 ENHRY, CDR2 SYGVKD. Trimming took 5 bases from V and 1 from J; bases not matched to a gene: 1. The CDR3 protein is CAISRTGNTEAFF. In nucleotides, the CDR3 is TGTGCCATCAGTCGGACAGGGAACACTGAAGCTTTCTTT.

The J gene is TRBJ1-2, the V gene TRBV5-4; 9 bases line up with TRBD1. After removal of 3 bases from V and 6 bases from J, the junction contained 6 bases not matched to a gene. The CDR3 has 14 residues. Germline loops: CDR1 SGHNT, CDR2 YYREEE (reference sequence). CDR3 nucleotides: TGTGCCAGCAGCTCGACAGGGGGTCTGGATGGCTACACCTTC. Encoded protein: CASSSTGGLDGYTF.

The DNA of the CDR3 is TGTGCCAGCAGCCACCTAGACAGGGTACTCTACGAGCAGTACTTC. Translating it yields CASSHLDRVLYEQYF. The rearrangement links TRBV3-1 (or the pseudogene TRBV3-2) to TRBJ2-7; 7 bases fit TRBD1. V lost 3 bases to trimming and J lost 3 bases; unmatched junction nucleotides: 8. Germline CDR1 reads LGHDT; CDR2 reads YNNKEL (reference sequence). CDR3 length equals 15 residues.

V and J are TRBV7-9 and TRBJ2-7; 8 bases map to TRBD2. Looked up from germline, CDR1 is SEHNR and CDR2 is FQNEAQ (reference sequence). The CDR3 has 13 residues. Unmatched junction bases numbered 10, after V lost 10 bases and J lost 5 bases. DNA of the CDR3: TGTGCCACCCGGGGGGGGAAAGGTCACGAGCAGTACTTC. Its protein product is CATRGGKGHEQYF.

The rearrangement uses TRBV28 and TRBJ2-7; no definite D call. CDR3 length: 12 residues. The germline V gene encodes CDR1 MDHEN and CDR2 SYDVKM. V gave up 2 bases and J gave up 6 bases, with 8 bases separating them. The DNA for the CDR3 is TGTGCCAGCAGTTTAACCTTTGGCGAGCAGTACTTC. Encoded protein: CASSLTFGEQYF.

V and J are TRBV6-2 or TRBV6-3 and TRBJ1-1, with D maybe TRBD1 (5 bases). The CDR3 runs 13 residues. The germline V gene has CDR1 MNHEY and CDR2 SVGEGT. V was shortened by 2 bases and J by 4 bases, with 8 bases between the two germline ends. The CDR3: CASSYEGRTEAFF. For the CDR3, the DNA is TGTGCCAGCAGTTACGAGGGGCGCACTGAAGCTTTCTTT.